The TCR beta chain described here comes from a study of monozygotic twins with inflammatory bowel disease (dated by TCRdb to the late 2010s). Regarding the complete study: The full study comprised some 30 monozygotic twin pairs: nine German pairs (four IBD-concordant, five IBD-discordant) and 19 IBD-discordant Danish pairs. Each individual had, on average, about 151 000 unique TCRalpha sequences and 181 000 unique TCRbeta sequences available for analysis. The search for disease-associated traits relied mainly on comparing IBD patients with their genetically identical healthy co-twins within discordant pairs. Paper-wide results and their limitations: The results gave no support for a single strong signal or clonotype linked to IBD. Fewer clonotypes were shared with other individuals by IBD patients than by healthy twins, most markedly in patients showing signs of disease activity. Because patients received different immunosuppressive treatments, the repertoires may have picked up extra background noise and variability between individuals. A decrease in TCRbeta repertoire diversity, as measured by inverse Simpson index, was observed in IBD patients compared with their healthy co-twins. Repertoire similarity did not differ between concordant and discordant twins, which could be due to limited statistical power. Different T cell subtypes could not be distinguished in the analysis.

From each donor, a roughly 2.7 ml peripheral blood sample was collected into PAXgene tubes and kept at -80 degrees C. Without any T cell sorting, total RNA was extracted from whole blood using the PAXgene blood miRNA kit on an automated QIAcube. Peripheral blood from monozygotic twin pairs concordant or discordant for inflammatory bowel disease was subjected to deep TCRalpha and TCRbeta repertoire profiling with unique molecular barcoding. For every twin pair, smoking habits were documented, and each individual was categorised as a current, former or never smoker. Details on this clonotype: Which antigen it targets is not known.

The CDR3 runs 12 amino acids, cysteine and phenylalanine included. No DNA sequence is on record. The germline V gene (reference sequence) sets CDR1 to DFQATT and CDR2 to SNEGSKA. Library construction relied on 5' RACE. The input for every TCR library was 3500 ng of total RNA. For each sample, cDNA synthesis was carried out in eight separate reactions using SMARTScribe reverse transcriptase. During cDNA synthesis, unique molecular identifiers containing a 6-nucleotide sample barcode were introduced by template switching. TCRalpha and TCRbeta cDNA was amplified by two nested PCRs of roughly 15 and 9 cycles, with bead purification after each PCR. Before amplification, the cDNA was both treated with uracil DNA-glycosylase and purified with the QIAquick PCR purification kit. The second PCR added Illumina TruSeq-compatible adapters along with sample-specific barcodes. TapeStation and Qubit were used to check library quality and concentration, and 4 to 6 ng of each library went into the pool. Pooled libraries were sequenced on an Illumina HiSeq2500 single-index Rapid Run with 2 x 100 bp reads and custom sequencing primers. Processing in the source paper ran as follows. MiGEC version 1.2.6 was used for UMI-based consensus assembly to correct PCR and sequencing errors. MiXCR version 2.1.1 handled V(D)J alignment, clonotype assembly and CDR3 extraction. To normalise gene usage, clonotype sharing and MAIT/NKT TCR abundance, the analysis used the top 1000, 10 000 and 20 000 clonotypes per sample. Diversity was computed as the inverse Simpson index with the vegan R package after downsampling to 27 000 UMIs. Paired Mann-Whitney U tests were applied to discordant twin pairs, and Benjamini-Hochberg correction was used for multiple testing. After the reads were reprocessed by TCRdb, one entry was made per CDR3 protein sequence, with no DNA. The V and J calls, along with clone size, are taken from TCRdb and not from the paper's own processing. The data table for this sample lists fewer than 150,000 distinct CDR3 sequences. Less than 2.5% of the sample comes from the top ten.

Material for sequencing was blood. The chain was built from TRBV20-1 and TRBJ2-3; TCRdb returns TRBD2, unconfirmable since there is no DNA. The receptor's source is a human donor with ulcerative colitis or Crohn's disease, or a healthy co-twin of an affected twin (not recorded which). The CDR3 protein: CSAEGPAKSQYF.